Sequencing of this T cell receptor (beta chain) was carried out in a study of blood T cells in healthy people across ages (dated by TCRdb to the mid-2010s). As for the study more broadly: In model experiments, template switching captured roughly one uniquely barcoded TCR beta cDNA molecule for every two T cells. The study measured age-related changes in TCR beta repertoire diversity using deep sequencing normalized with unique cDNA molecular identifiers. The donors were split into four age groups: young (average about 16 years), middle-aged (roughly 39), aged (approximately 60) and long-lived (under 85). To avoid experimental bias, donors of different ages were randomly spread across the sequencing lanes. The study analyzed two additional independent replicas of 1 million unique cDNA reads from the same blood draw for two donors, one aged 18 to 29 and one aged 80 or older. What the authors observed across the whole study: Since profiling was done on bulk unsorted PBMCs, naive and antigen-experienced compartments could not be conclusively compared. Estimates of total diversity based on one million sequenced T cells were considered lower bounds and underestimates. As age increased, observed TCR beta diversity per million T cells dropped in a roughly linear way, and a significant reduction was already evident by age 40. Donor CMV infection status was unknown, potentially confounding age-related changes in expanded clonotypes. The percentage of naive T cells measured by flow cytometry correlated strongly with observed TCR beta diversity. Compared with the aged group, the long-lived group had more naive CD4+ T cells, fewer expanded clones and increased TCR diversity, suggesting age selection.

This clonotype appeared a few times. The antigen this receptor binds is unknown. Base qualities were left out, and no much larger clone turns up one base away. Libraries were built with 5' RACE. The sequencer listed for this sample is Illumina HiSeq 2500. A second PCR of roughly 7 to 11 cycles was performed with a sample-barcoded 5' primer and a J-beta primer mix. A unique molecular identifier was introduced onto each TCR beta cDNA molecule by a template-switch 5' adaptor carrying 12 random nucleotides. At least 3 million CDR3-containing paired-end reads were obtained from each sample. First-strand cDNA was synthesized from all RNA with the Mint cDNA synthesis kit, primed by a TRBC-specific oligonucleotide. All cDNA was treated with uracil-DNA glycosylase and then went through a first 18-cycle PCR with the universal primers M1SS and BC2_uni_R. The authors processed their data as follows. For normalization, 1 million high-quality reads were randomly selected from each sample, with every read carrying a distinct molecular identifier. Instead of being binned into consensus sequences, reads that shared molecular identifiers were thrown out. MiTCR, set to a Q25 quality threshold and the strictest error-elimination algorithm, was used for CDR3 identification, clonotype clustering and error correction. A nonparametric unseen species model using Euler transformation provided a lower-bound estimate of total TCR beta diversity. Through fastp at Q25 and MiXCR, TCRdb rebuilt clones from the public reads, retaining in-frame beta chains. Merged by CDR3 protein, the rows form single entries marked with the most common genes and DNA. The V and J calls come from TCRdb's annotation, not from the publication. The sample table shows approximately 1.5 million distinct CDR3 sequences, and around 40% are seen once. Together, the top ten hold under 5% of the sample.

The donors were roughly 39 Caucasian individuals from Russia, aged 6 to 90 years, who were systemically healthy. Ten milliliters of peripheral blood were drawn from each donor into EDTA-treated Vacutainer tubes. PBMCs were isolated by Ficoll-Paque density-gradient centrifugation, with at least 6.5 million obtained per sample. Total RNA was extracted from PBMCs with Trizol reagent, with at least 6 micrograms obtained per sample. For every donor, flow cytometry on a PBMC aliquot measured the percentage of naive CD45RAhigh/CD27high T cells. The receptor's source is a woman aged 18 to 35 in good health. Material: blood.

In nucleotides, the sequence is TGTGCCAGCAGCCTCGGTGGCCTGACCTACAATGAGCAGTTCTTC. Its protein product is CASSLGGLTYNEQFF. The sequence links TRBV9 to TRBJ2-1; there is no confident call for the D gene. The cysteine opens and the phenylalanine closes a CDR3 of 15 amino acids. Of the read, only the CDR3 DNA is kept; its 45 bases are in frame from base 1. V is clipped by 4 bases and J by 2 bases, and the sequence between their germline boundaries is 13 bases long. CDR1 SGDLS and CDR2 YYNGEE are derived from the germline V gene.